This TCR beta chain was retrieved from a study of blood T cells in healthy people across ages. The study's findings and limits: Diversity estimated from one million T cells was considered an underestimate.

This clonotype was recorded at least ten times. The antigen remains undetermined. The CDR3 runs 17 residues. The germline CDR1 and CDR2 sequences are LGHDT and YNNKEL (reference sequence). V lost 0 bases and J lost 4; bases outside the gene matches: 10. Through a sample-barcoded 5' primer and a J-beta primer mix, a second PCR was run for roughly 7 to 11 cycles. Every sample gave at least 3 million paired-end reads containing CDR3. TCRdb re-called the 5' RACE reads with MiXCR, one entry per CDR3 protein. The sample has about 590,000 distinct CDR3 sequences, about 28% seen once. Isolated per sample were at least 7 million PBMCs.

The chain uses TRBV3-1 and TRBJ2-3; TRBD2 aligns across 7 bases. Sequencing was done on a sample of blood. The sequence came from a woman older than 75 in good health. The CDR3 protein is CASSQDGSGMLADTQYF. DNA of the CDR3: TGTGCCAGCAGCCAAGACGGCAGCGGGATGCTGGCAGATACGCAGTATTTT.